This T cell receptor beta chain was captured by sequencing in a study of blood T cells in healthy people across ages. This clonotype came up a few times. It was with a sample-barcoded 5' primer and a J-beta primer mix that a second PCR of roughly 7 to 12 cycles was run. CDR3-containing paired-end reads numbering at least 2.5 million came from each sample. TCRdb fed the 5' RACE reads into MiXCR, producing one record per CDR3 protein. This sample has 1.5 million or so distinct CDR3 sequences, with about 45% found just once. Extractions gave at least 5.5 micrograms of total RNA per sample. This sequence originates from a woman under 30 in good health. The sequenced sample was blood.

The CDR3, as DNA: TGCAGTGCCTGGTTCACTAATGAAAAACTGTTTTTT. This sequence encodes CSAWFTNEKLFF. The chain combines TRBV20-1 with TRBJ1-4; D uncertain. In germline, CDR1 is DFQATT, CDR2 SNEGSKA (reference sequence). This CDR3 has 12 residues. The V end was cut by 6 bases, the J end by 2 bases, with 7 bases between.